This T cell receptor (beta chain) was retrieved from a study of T cells in women clearing cervical HPV infection. Study-wide results and caveats: Effector/memory and HPV-specific T cells were not isolated, and association timing is unknown. Cases carried less TRBV6-7 than controls: about 0.1% versus 0.15%.

This CDR3 spans 15 amino acids. The germline V gene has CDR1 SNHLY and CDR2 FYNNEI. Trimming removed 10 bases at V and 8 bases at J, with 21 bases between. Note on this clone: The antigen is undetermined. The read ends 3 residues early relative to the CDR3; the germline J gene fills the gap.

TCRdb keeps only in-frame clones here, not all; method: immunoSEQ multiplex PCR. This sample's table reports 30,000 to 40,000 clones. Sequenced sample: blood buffy coat. The TCR comes from a woman aged 18-70 years with a cervical HPV16 infection that either progressed to CIN3+ or cleared (not recorded which). The chain employs TRBV2 and TRBJ1-6; a possible D gene is TRBD1 (6 bases). CDR3 residues: CAILRGAGGDSPLHF. The CDR3 DNA, read in part, is TGTGCCATCCTTCGCGGGGCGGGGGGCGATTCACCC.